A single sample gave rise to the 30 T cell receptor beta chains below, sequenced in a study of early T cells in non-severe SARS-CoV-2 infection. TCRdb re-called the 5' RACE reads with MiXCR, one entry per CDR3 protein. The sample carries about 18,000 distinct CDR3 sequences, under 6.5% recorded once. Sequencing used whole blood. The receptors were gathered from an adult who was a healthcare worker with PCR-confirmed SARS-CoV-2 infection or an uninfected control (not recorded which).

This clonotype has a single count. Since a much larger clone is just one base distant, this may be a read error. The rearrangement uses TRBV3-1 and TRBJ1-4; D is uncertain. Germline CDR1 reads LGHDT; CDR2 reads YNNKEL (reference sequence). The CDR3 extends over 12 amino acids. This CDR3 reads CDSSQERLKLFF. CDR3 nucleotides: TGTGACAGCAGCCAAGAGCGTTTGAAACTGTTTTTT.

This clonotype was found many times. This sequence joins TRBV28 and TRBJ1-5, with 9 bases aligning to TRBD1. V was pared by 5 bases and J by 6 bases, with 8 bases of the junction left unmatched. The CDR3 extends over 15 amino acids. Looked up from germline, CDR1 is MDHEN and CDR2 is SYDVKM. The DNA for the CDR3 is TGTGCCAGCAGTAGCGGGGACAGGGAGAGTCAGCCCCAGCATTTT. Residues: CASSSGDRESQPQHF.

At least ten counts were recorded for this clonotype. The rearrangement links TRBV12-3 or TRBV12-4 to TRBJ2-3; 15 bases align to TRBD2. Trimming at V came to 5 bases and at J to 4 bases, leaving 4 bases not matched to a gene. The CDR3 extends over 16 amino acids. CDR3 nucleotides: TGTGCCAGCAGTCCGGGACTAGCGGGAGGTGCAGATACGCAGTATTTT. This encodes CASSPGLAGGADTQYF.

This clonotype has ten or more counts. The J gene is TRBJ2-7, the V gene TRBV29-1; 12 bases line up with TRBD2. V was clipped by 4 bases and J by 2 bases; unmatched bases: 3. The CDR3 is made up of 14 amino acids. From germline, CDR1 is SQVTM and CDR2 ANQGSEA. The chain's CDR3 is CSVARTSGAYEQYF. DNA of the CDR3: TGCAGCGTTGCCAGGACTAGCGGGGCCTACGAGCAGTACTTC.

This clonotype ranks as medium-sized. This chain uses TRBV27 with TRBJ2-7; D is uncertain. Germline-derived CDR1 and CDR2 are MNHEY and SMNVEV (reference sequence). The V end was cut by 0 bases, the J end by 0 bases, with 9 bases between. CDR3 length equals 15 residues. The CDR3 protein is CASSLSWSRSYEQYF. In nucleotides, the CDR3 is TGTGCCAGCAGTTTATCGTGGTCCCGCTCCTACGAGCAGTACTTC.

This clonotype has ten or more counts. The V and J genes are TRBV10-2 and TRBJ2-3, with TRBD1 matching over 8 bases. V lost 5 bases to trimming and J lost 5 bases; unmatched junction nucleotides: 9. The CDR3 spans 15 residues. CDR1 WSHSY and CDR2 SAAADI come from the germline V gene. The CDR3 loop reads CASSPRTGSGDTQYF. CDR3 nucleotides: TGCGCCAGCAGTCCACGGACAGGGTCGGGAGATACGCAGTATTTT.

This clonotype was recorded at least ten times. This chain joins TRBV30 and TRBJ2-1, with 15 bases aligning to TRBD2. The CDR3 loop spans 16 amino acids. The trim removed 4 bases at V and 7 bases at J, leaving 8 bases unmatched. CDR1 GTSNPN and CDR2 SVGIG come from the germline V gene (reference sequence). The CDR3 sequence: CAWNPGTSGRRNEQFF. The CDR3 DNA is TGTGCCTGGAATCCCGGGACTAGCGGGAGGAGGAATGAGCAGTTCTTC.

This clonotype occurred a few times. The chain employs TRBV7-8 and TRBJ2-5; 10 bases match TRBD1. The V segment lost 2 bases and the J segment 1 base; nucleotides outside the gene matches: 4. Germline values: CDR1 SGHVS, CDR2 FQNEAQ. The CDR3 length is 16 residues. The CDR3 DNA is TGTGCCAGCAGCTTACCGACAGGGGGCGGCCAAGAGACCCAGTACTTC. Translating it yields CASSLPTGGGQETQYF.

This clonotype was counted many times. This chain links TRBV7-9 with TRBJ1-2, with no clear D. Germline assignment: CDR1 SEHNR and CDR2 FQNEAQ (reference sequence). The CDR3 spans 13 residues. The V end was cut by 3 bases, the J end by 6 bases, with 11 bases between. For the CDR3, the DNA is TGTGCCAGCAGCTTCCTCTACGGAGATGGCTACACCTTC. Its translation is CASSFLYGDGYTF.

This clonotype was picked up many times. This chain links TRBV5-6 with TRBJ2-7, with D tentatively TRBD1 (5 bases). V was shortened by 0 bases and J by 2 bases, with 9 bases between the two germline ends. CDR3 length: 14 residues. Per germline, CDR1 SGHDT and CDR2 YYEEEE. The CDR3 region has the DNA TGTGCCAGCAGCTTGGAAGGGGTTACCTACGAGCAGTACTTC. This gives the protein CASSLEGVTYEQYF.

This chain links TRBV3-2 with TRBJ2-4; TRBD1 is the table's D call and was not checked against the DNA. TRBV3-2 is given as a pseudogene. CDR3 length equals 16 residues. CDR3 residues: CASSHRDRVSKNIQYF. DNA for the CDR3: TGTGCCAGCAGCCACCGGGACAGGGTTTCCAAAAACATTCAGTACTTC.

This chain links TRBV3-1 with TRBJ2-1; TRBD2 matches 9 bases. V was clipped by 3 bases and J by 7 bases; unmatched bases: 10. CDR1 is LGHDT and CDR2 is YNNKEL in the germline V gene (reference sequence). The CDR3 sequence is 16 residues long. CDR3 nucleotides: TGTGCCAGCAGCCAGGGGCCTAGCGGGGAGGGGAATGAGCAGTTCTTC. Amino acid sequence: CASSQGPSGEGNEQFF.

This clonotype is deemed medium-sized. The genes are TRBV4-1 and TRBJ1-1, with no clear D. The CDR3 loop spans 14 amino acids. With 0 bases removed from V and 1 base from J, the gap between germline ends came to 6 bases. The germline gives CDR1 MGHRA, CDR2 YSYEKL. For the CDR3, the DNA is TGCGCCAGCAGCCAAGACGCAGGGAACACTGAAGCTTTCTTT. This encodes CASSQDAGNTEAFF.

This chain uses TRBV7-9 with TRBJ2-2; D is undetermined. Germline-derived CDR1 and CDR2 are SEHNR and FQNEAQ (reference sequence). With 0 bases removed from V and 6 bases from J, the gap between germline ends came to 8 bases. The CDR3 has 14 residues. The CDR3: CASSLAQPPGELFF. CDR3 sequence (DNA): TGTGCCAGCAGCTTAGCCCAACCCCCCGGGGAGCTGTTTTTT.

Many counts were recorded for this clonotype. This chain links TRBV6-5 with TRBJ2-7; weak D call: TRBD2 (5 bases). CDR3 length: 13 residues. Trimming left V 0 bases short and J 4 bases short, with 7 bases between. CDR1 and CDR2 (germline): MNHEY, SVGAGI. The DNA of the CDR3 is TGTGCCAGCAGTTACTCGACTACTTACGAGCAGTACTTC. Translating it yields CASSYSTTYEQYF.

This clonotype was recorded at least ten times. J is TRBJ2-3 and V is TRBV7-3; the match to TRBD2 covers 12 bases. The CDR3 totals 17 residues. In germline, CDR1 is SGHTA, CDR2 FQGTGA. Unmatched junction bases numbered 10, after V lost 4 bases and J lost 5 bases. CDR3: CASSSRTSGVGGDTQYF. Written as DNA, the CDR3 is TGTGCCAGCAGCTCACGGACTAGCGGGGTTGGTGGAGATACGCAGTATTTT.

This clonotype was detected many times. The V call is TRBV20-1, the J call TRBJ2-4, with TRBD2 matching 7 bases. Germline CDR1 and CDR2: DFQATT and SNEGSKA (reference sequence). The trim removed 0 bases at V and 1 base at J, leaving 6 bases unmatched. This CDR3 spans 16 amino acids. CDR3 residues: CSARESGGEAKNIQYF. CDR3 bases: TGCAGTGCTAGAGAGTCGGGGGGAGAGGCCAAAAACATTCAGTACTTC.

The sample holds many counts of this clonotype. The chain employs TRBV12-3 or TRBV12-4 and TRBJ2-7, with 10 nucleotides matching TRBD2. The CDR3 has 14 residues. The junction had 2 bases not matched to a gene; V was cut back by 2 bases and J by 4 bases. CDR3 region: CASSLQREGYEQYF. CDR3 nucleotide sequence: TGTGCCAGCAGTTTACAGCGGGAGGGATACGAGCAGTACTTC.

In this sample, this clonotype turned up many times. This sequence joins TRBV20-1 and TRBJ2-1; TRBD1 is a possible D gene (5 bases). Looked up from germline, CDR1 is DFQATT and CDR2 is SNEGSKA (reference sequence). The V end lost 6 bases, the J end lost 10 bases, and 13 bases lay between the germline ends. CDR3 length equals 11 residues. The CDR3 DNA follows: TGCAGTGCCAGTTCAGGGTGGGAGCAGTTCTTC. Translating gives CSASSGWEQFF.

This clonotype was counted ten times or more. The rearrangement links TRBV20-1 to TRBJ2-7; D is unclear. Trimming shortened V by 5 bases and J by 0 bases, and 11 bases separated the two germline ends. This CDR3 is 13 amino acids long. Per the germline V gene, CDR1 is DFQATT and CDR2 is SNEGSKA (reference sequence). The CDR3 nucleotides are TGCAGTGCTGCCCTTCTTGGCTCCTACGAGCAGTACTTC. Translating it yields CSAALLGSYEQYF.

In this sample, this clonotype turned up many times. The rearrangement joins TRBV30 to TRBJ2-1; 8 bases are a match to TRBD2. The V gene's germline CDR1 is GTSNPN and CDR2 SVGIG (reference sequence). The CDR3 loop spans 13 amino acids. After removal of 5 bases from V and 6 bases from J, the junction contained 6 bases not matched to a gene. CDR3: CAWDRTSRNEQFF. As DNA, the CDR3 is TGTGCCTGGGACCGGACTAGCCGCAATGAGCAGTTCTTC. Complete variable domain (other parts from reference TRBV30 and TRBJ2-1): SQTIHQWPATLVQPVGSPLSLECTVEGTSNPNLYWYRQAAGRGLQLLFYSVGIGQISSEVPQNLSASRPQDRQFILSSKKLLLSDSGFYLCAWDRTSRNEQFFGPGTRLTVL.

This clonotype appeared many times. The rearrangement joins TRBV6-4 to TRBJ2-3; TRBD1 aligns across 7 bases. The CDR3 has 15 residues. J lost 3 bases, V lost 6 bases, and 9 bases had no gene match. Looked up from germline, CDR1 is MRHNA and CDR2 is SNTAGT. CDR3 sequence: CASSDAEGATDTQYF. CDR3 DNA sequence: TGTGCCAGCAGCGACGCTGAGGGGGCTACAGATACGCAGTATTTT.

This clonotype was seen ten or more times. CDR3 nucleotide sequence: TGTGCCAGCAGCTTGGACGACGAGAAGACCGCCTACGAGCAGTACTTC. It codes for CASSLDDEKTAYEQYF. V gene TRBV5-6 combines with J gene TRBJ2-7; D not certain. Germline lookup yields CDR1 SGHDT and CDR2 YYEEEE. This CDR3 has 16 amino acids. With 0 bases removed from V and 2 bases from J, the gap between germline ends came to 15 bases. Full variable domain (missing parts from reference TRBV5-6 and TRBJ2-7): DAGVTQSPTHLIKTRGQQVTLRCSPKSGHDTVSWYQQALGQGPQFIFQYYEEEERQRGNFPDRFSGHQFPNYSSELNVNALLLGDSALYLCASSLDDEKTAYEQYFGPGTRLTVT.

This clonotype appeared many times. V gene TRBV28 combines with J gene TRBJ1-1; TRBD1 matches 8 bases. The trim removed 6 bases at V and 5 bases at J, leaving 8 bases unmatched. Germline values: CDR1 MDHEN, CDR2 SYDVKM. The CDR3 length is 14 residues. DNA of the CDR3: TGTGCCAGCAGCCCTTCTGACAGGGGAACTGAAGCTTTCTTT. Protein sequence: CASSPSDRGTEAFF. The full variable domain, rest sourced from reference TRBV28 and TRBJ1-1, is DVKVTQSSRYLVKRTGEKVFLECVQDMDHENMFWYRQDPGLGLRLIYFSYDVKMKEKGDIPEGYSVSREKKERFSLILESASTNQTSMYLCASSPSDRGTEAFFGQGTRLTVV.

This clonotype was counted many times. CDR3 in amino acids: CASSQSSLNTEAFF. The DNA for the CDR3 is TGCGCCAGCAGCCAGTCAAGCCTGAACACTGAAGCTTTCTTT. This chain connects TRBV5-1 to TRBJ1-1; the D is unclear. The CDR3 totals 14 residues. V was trimmed by 4 bases and J by 0 bases, leaving 10 bases between them. Per germline, CDR1 SGHRS and CDR2 YFSETQ.

In its sample, this clonotype was seen a few times. The CDR3 DNA reads as TGTGCCAGCGAGACAGGGCCATCACCCCTCCACTTT. It encodes CASETGPSPLHF. The chain uses TRBV28 and TRBJ1-6; TRBD1 matches at 7 bases. CDR3 size: 12 residues. CDR1 and CDR2 from the germline V gene are MDHEN and SYDVKM. After removal of 8 bases from V and 10 bases from J, the junction contained 5 bases not matched to a gene.

This clonotype is medium-sized (0.01 to 0.1%) within its sample. The rearrangement links TRBV20-1 to TRBJ2-2; 7 nucleotides line up with TRBD1. V was pared by 3 bases and J by 2 bases, with 9 bases of the junction left unmatched. The CDR3 sequence is 16 residues long. CDR1 is DFQATT, CDR2 SNEGSKA, per germline (reference sequence). CDR3 in amino acids: CSASRTGQLNTGELFF. Here the CDR3 DNA reads TGCAGTGCTAGTCGAACGGGACAGCTAAACACCGGGGAGCTGTTTTTT.

This clonotype was counted a few times. V usage is TRBV12-3 or TRBV12-4 and J usage is TRBJ2-7; 8 bases align to TRBD2. CDR3 length: 14 residues. V trimming: 6 bases; J trimming: 3 bases; junction bases outside the gene matches: 7. CDR3: CASRSGGAGYEQYF. CDR3 sequence (DNA): TGTGCCAGCAGGTCCGGGGGGGCCGGCTACGAGCAGTACTTC.

This clonotype was recorded at least ten times. The chain carries TRBV20-1 and TRBJ2-1, with 10 bases fitting TRBD2. There are 16 residues in the CDR3. Unmatched junction bases numbered 17, after V lost 5 bases and J lost 10 bases. Germline V CDR1 and CDR2: DFQATT, SNEGSKA (reference sequence). The CDR3 protein is CSAPWGSGRAIGEQFF. CDR3 bases: TGCAGTGCTCCCTGGGGGAGCGGGAGGGCCATCGGAGAGCAGTTCTTC.

Relative to its sample, this clonotype is medium-sized. The J gene is TRBJ2-1, the V gene TRBV29-1, with D perhaps TRBD1 or TRBD2 (5 bases each). Germline V gene data show CDR1 as SQVTM and CDR2 as ANQGSEA. V lost 4 bases to trimming and J lost 3 bases, with 10 bases between them. There are 13 residues in the CDR3. The CDR3 sequence is CSVGRGDYNEQFF. The CDR3, as DNA: TGCAGCGTTGGACGAGGGGACTACAATGAGCAGTTCTTC.